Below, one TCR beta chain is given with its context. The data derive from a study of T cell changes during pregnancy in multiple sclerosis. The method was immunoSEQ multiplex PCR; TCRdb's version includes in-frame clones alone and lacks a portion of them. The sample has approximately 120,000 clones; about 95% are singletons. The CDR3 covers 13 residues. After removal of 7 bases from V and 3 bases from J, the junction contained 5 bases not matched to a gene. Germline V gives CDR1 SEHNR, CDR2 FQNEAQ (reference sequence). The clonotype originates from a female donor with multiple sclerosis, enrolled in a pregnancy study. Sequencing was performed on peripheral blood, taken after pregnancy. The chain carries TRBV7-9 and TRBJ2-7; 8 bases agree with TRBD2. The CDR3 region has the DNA TGTGCCAGCACCCGGGGGGGAATCTACGAGCAGTACTTC. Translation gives CASTRGGIYEQYF.